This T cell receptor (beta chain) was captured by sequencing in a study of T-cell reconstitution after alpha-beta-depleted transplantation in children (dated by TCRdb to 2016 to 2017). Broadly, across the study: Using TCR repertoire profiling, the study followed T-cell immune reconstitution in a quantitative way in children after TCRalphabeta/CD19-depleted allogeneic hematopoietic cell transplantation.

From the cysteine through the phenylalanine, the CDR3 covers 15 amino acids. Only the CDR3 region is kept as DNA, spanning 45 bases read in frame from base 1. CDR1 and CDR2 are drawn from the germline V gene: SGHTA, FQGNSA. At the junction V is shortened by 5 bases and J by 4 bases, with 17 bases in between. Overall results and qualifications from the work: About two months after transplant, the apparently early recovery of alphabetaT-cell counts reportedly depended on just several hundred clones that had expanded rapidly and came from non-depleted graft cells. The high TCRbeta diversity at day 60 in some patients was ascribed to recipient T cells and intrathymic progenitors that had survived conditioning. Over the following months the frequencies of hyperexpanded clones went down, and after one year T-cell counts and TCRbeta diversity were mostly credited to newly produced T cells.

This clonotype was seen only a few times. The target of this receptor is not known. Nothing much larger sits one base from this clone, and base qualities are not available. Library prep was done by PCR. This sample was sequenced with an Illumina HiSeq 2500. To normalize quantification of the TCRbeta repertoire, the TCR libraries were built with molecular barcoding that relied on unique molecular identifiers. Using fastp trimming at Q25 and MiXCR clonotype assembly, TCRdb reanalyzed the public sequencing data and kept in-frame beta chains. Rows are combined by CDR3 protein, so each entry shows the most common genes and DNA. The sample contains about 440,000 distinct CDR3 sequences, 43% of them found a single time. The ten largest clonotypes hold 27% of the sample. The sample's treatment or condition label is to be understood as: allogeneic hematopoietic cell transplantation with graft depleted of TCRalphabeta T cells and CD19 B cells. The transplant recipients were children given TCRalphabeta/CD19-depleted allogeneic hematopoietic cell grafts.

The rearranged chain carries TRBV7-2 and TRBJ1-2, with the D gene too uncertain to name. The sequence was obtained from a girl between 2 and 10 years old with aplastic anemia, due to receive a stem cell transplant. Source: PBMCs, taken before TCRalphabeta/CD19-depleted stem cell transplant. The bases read TGTGCCAGCAGCCCCCCATCGGAGATCCCCTATGGCTACACCTTC. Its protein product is CASSPPSEIPYGYTF.